The T cell receptor beta chain described here comes from a study of CD8 T cells in ankylosing spondylitis. For TCR beta, libraries came from quantitative 5'-RACE with molecular barcodes. TCRdb reanalysed the 5' RACE reads using MiXCR and keeps one entry per CDR3 protein. The sample contains 150,000 to 200,000 distinct CDR3 sequences, 10% to 15% of which appear only once. Ten or more counts support this clonotype. Its antigen is undetermined. Germline V CDR1 and CDR2: DFQATT, SNEGSKA (reference sequence). This CDR3 contains 12 residues. Between the trimmed V and J ends, which lost 0 bases and 3 bases, there was a span of 6 bases. Points from the study as a whole: Prior literature has documented some motif variants in synovial fluid and blood from reactive arthritis. What appeared characteristic of ankylosing spondylitis blood was a TCR beta motif of several highly homologous variants.

The rearrangement links TRBV20-1 to TRBJ2-7; TRBD1 might be the D (5 bases). Sample: blood, either unsorted or a sorted T cell fraction (not recorded which). The TCR was taken from a female donor with ankylosing spondylitis or in good health (not recorded which). CDR3 sequence reads: CSARDRDYEQYF. CDR3 sequence (DNA): TGCAGTGCTAGAGACAGGGACTACGAGCAGTACTTC.